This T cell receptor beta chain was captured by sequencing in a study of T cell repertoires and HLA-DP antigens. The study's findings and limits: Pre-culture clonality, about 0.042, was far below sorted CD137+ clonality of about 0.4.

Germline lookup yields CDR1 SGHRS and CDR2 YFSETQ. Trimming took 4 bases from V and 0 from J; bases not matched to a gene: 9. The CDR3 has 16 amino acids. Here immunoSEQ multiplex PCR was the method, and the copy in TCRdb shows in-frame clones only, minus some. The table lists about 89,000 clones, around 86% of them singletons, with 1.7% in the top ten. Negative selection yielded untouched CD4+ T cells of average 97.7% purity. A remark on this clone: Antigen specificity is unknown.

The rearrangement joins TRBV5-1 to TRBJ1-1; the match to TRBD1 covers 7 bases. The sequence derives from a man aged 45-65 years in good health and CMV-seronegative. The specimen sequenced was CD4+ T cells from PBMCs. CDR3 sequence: CASSLRRQGLNTEAFF. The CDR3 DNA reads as TGCGCCAGCAGCCTCCGGCGACAGGGTTTGAACACTGAAGCTTTCTTT.